Listed below are T cell receptor beta chains from one sample, sequenced in a study of blood T cell repertoires in COVID-19. Clones were read by immunoSEQ multiplex PCR, and TCRdb kept only the in-frame ones, dropping some. The sample has 500,000 or so clones, roughly 90% seen once. Sequencing was performed on PBMCs or T cells enriched from blood (not recorded which). The receptors shown here come from a woman between 18 and 29 years old who had recovered from COVID-19. Both conserved end residues are trimmed from each CDR3. Rows may omit the clone size; those that give it use once, few, many or a size class.

v_call: TRBV7-9; clone_size: NA; cdr3_aa: ASSPPGGTGGPNTGELF
v_call: TRBV5-1; clone_size: NA; cdr3_aa: ASSPDTNSGNTIY
v_call: TRBV6-5; clone_size: NA; cdr3_aa: ASSPGQGGNDEQF
v_call: TRBV30; clone_size: few; cdr3_aa: AWKEGIESPLH
v_call: TRBV6-6; clone_size: NA; cdr3_aa: ASRRNREPNSPLH
v_call: TRBV28; clone_size: NA; cdr3_aa: ASSLWTDSNQPQH
v_call: TRBV6-6; clone_size: NA; cdr3_aa: ASSRQDPNYGYT
v_call: TRBV14; clone_size: few; cdr3_aa: ASSRGTGQAPVSLH
v_call: TRBV5-1; clone_size: NA; cdr3_aa: ASSLLDSYEQY
v_call: TRBV25-1; clone_size: many; cdr3_aa: ASTLNQEGTEAF
v_call: TRBV5-1; clone_size: NA; cdr3_aa: ASSYGLAGETQY
v_call: TRBV28; clone_size: NA; cdr3_aa: ASTADWNTEAF
v_call: TRBV3-1/TRBV3-2; clone_size: NA; cdr3_aa: ASSQAVVHGGNTGELF
v_call: TRBV7-2; clone_size: few; cdr3_aa: ASSLVGDTEAF
v_call: TRBV18; clone_size: NA; cdr3_aa: ASSPTGGLPDEQF
v_call: TRBV7-9; clone_size: NA; cdr3_aa: ASRIMSGTGNVNGYT
v_call: TRBV5-6; clone_size: NA; cdr3_aa: ASSPTGRNTGELF
v_call: TRBV6-5; clone_size: NA; cdr3_aa: ASSSDRAFNQPQH
v_call: TRBV18; clone_size: NA; cdr3_aa: ASSLTGDTGNTIY
v_call: TRBV5-1; clone_size: NA; cdr3_aa: ASSFTATTFSGNTIY
v_call: TRBV2; clone_size: NA; cdr3_aa: ASSEQPGYGYT
v_call: TRBV30; clone_size: NA; cdr3_aa: AWSGSTVHFGHGNQPQH
v_call: TRBV5-1; clone_size: few; cdr3_aa: ASSRTQGTAYEQY
v_call: TRBV7-9; clone_size: NA; cdr3_aa: ASSSRGEEQY
v_call: TRBV30; clone_size: NA; cdr3_aa: AWSVIAGMGGYT
v_call: TRBV24-1; clone_size: NA; cdr3_aa: ATSERGGRGYT
v_call: TRBV30; clone_size: NA; cdr3_aa: AWSVPGLEDTEAF
v_call: TRBV6-5; clone_size: once; cdr3_aa: ASRLGTGVEKLF
v_call: TRBV12-3/TRBV12-4; clone_size: NA; cdr3_aa: ASSRDSDEKLF
v_call: TRBV5-1; clone_size: NA; cdr3_aa: ASSLVAVEAYEQY
v_call: TRBV27; clone_size: few; cdr3_aa: ATKAGTGTDTQY
v_call: TRBV5-4; clone_size: NA; cdr3_aa: ASSLTQGLYGYT
v_call: TRBV3-1/TRBV3-2; clone_size: NA; cdr3_aa: ASSPSGGDQETQY
v_call: TRBV9; clone_size: NA; cdr3_aa: ASSAGGSYEQY
v_call: TRBV23-1; clone_size: NA; cdr3_aa: ASSHKGAPGATNEKLF
v_call: TRBV6-5; clone_size: once; cdr3_aa: ASREGFGGYT
v_call: TRBV27; clone_size: NA; cdr3_aa: ARLDSGIGQETQY
v_call: TRBV10-3; clone_size: NA; cdr3_aa: AISVEGGHGYT
v_call: TRBV10-3; clone_size: NA; cdr3_aa: AVGSSSNQPQH
v_call: TRBV19; clone_size: NA; cdr3_aa: ASSRGLPNTGELF
v_call: TRBV21-1; clone_size: few; cdr3_aa: ASSKDKGEGGNTEAF
v_call: TRBV10-3; clone_size: NA; cdr3_aa: AITTDSTDTQY
v_call: TRBV28; clone_size: NA; cdr3_aa: ASSLEGGNQPQH
v_call: TRBV30; clone_size: NA; cdr3_aa: AWRDSRNTEAF
v_call: TRBV7-2; clone_size: once; cdr3_aa: ASSLVGGAGTDTQY
v_call: TRBV15; clone_size: NA; cdr3_aa: ATSRGQGSSGAF
v_call: TRBV5-1; clone_size: NA; cdr3_aa: ASSLGGGIIAEAF
v_call: TRBV7-9; clone_size: NA; cdr3_aa: ASSLKGGSGANVLT
v_call: TRBV15; clone_size: few; cdr3_aa: ATSSRRAENTEAF
v_call: TRBV5-1; clone_size: NA; cdr3_aa: ASSLAAGGVEGYT
v_call: TRBV2; clone_size: NA; cdr3_aa: ASRSGGTDTQY
v_call: TRBV2; clone_size: NA; cdr3_aa: ASGLAAYEQY
v_call: TRBV6-1; clone_size: NA; cdr3_aa: ASRQGMVNTEAF
v_call: TRBV30; clone_size: NA; cdr3_aa: AWSAGQAAGGTQY
v_call: TRBV9; clone_size: NA; cdr3_aa: ASSISGGFQETQY
v_call: TRBV27; clone_size: few; cdr3_aa: ASSFSPTGGYGYT
v_call: TRBV5-1; clone_size: NA; cdr3_aa: ASSLGPPGDTQY
v_call: TRBV7-2; clone_size: NA; cdr3_aa: ASSLGQGREETQY
v_call: TRBV5-1; clone_size: NA; cdr3_aa: ASSLPRGQGFTYEQY